This T cell receptor beta chain was identified during a study of PD-L1 blockade in urothelial cancer. Study-wide background: About 90% of the roughly 29 patients were men whose urothelial cancer was bladder-origin. Prior regimens of chemotherapy numbered 0 to 3 per patient. Blood samples had a median of approximately 150,000 T cells, 75,000 or so unique TCRs, and clonality roughly 0.08. Researchers looked at the blood 3 weeks (second dose) and 6 weeks after treatment began.

Produced via immunoSEQ multiplex PCR; TCRdb's table is partial and in-frame only. The table has some 29,000 clones, around nine tenths seen once. The germline V gene has CDR1 SGHVS and CDR2 FNYEAQ. The V gene lost 2 bases and the J gene lost 3 bases, with 8 bases spanning the gap. This CDR3 has 13 amino acids. This TCR came from a middle-aged man with urothelial cancer. Sample: PBMCs, taken around atezolizumab (anti-PD-L1) treatment. The genes are TRBV7-6 and TRBJ2-7, with D possibly TRBD1 on 5 matching bases. As DNA, the CDR3 is TGTGCCAGCAGCTTAAACCAGGGCTACGAGCAGTACTTC. Protein product: CASSLNQGYEQYF.